These 20 T cell receptor beta chains were sequenced from one sample in a study of CD8+ T cells in alopecia areata. TCR sequencing used cDNA made by reverse transcription of extracted RNA. Assay: immunoSEQ multiplex PCR; the TCRdb copy retains only in-frame clones and omits some. The sample has approximately 110,000 clones, none seen only once. The source material was lesional skin. The receptors were sampled from a C3H/HeJ mouse with alopecia areata. MHC haplotype here: H2-k.

Points on this clone: The germline and genes are mouse ones. The read terminates 4 residues before the CDR3 end, so the remaining end is supplied by the germline J gene. V usage is TRBV13-3 and J usage is TRBJ1-1, with no clear D. Germline V CDR1 and CDR2: NNHDY, SYVADS. V was clipped by 2 bases and J by 1 base, with 9 bases between them. The CDR3 consists of 14 residues. CDR3 bases read: TGTGCCAGCAGTGAGAGTCCAGGGAACACA. Protein sequence: CASSESPGNT. The full CDR3 protein reads CASSESPGNTEVFF.

Comment on this clone: Genes and germline come from the mouse. From the germline J gene comes the end of the CDR3, since the read stops 4 residues before it. The rearrangement joins TRBV13-3 to TRBJ2-7; TRBD2 aligns across 12 bases. Germline CDR1 is NNHDY and CDR2 is SYVADS. The CDR3 has 15 residues. With V trimmed by 4 bases and J by 3 bases, 5 bases remained unmatched. The sequenced part of the CDR3 DNA is TGTGCCAGCAGTCGGGACTGGGGGGCCCGCTAT. It specifies CASSRDWGARY. The full CDR3 protein reads CASSRDWGARYEQYF.

This clone was picked up a small number of times. The genes are named according to mouse. The CDR3 end lies 4 residues beyond the end of the read and is filled in from the germline J gene. The chain recombines TRBV1 with TRBJ1-1; TRBD1 matches 7 bases. The CDR3 consists of 16 residues. After removal of 0 bases from V and 1 base from J, the junction contained 5 bases not matched to a gene. Germline CDR1 is NSQYPW and CDR2 is LRSPGD (reference sequence). CDR3 loop: CTCSADQAGGNTEVFF. CDR3 DNA (partial): TGCACCTGCAGTGCAGATCAGGCAGGGGGGAACACA.

Points on this clone: Genes here carry mouse names. The CDR3 end lies 4 residues beyond the end of the read and is filled in from the germline J gene. The chain couples TRBV13-2 to TRBJ2-2; TRBD2 matches 10 bases. Trimming removed 1 base from V and 3 bases from J; junction bases left unmatched: 6. Germline V gene data show CDR1 as NNHNN and CDR2 as SYGAGS (reference sequence). The CDR3 has 17 residues. CDR3 sequence reads: CASGDSGGARDTGQLYF. The CDR3 bases that were read are TGTGCCAGCGGTGATTCTGGGGGGGCGCGAGACACCGGG.

This clone was detected only a few times. Any gene name here is a mouse gene name. The read ends 4 residues shy of where the CDR3 ends; the end is completed using the germline J gene. The chain uses TRBV13-3 and TRBJ2-7, with 7 positions matching TRBD1. The CDR3 loop spans 14 amino acids. The V gene's germline CDR1 is NNHDY and CDR2 SYVADS. V shed 3 bases, J shed 3 bases, and the junction held 6 bases outside the gene matches. CDR3 bases read: TGTGCCAGCAGTGTCGGGGACAGAATCTAT. This encodes CASSVGDRIY. The complete CDR3 sequence is CASSVGDRIYEQYF.

This clone was seen at least ten times. TCRdb lists a protein that is different at residue 11 from the translated DNA; the protein given here uses the DNA translation. Mouse germline and gene names are used. The CDR3 end is not reached by the read, which stops 3 residues before it; the germline J gene fills it in. The chain combines TRBV13-3 with TRBJ1-6; 7 nucleotides agree with TRBD1. TRBJ1-6 is an open reading frame whose function is uncertain. CDR1 is NNHDY and CDR2 is SYVADS in the germline V gene. The CDR3 runs to 14 residues. The junction had 2 bases not matched to a gene; V was cut back by 7 bases and J by 1 base. CDR3 DNA (partial): TGTGCCAGCGCAGGGGGGTCCTATAATTCGCCC. It encodes CASAGGSYNSP. The complete CDR3 reads CASAGGSYNSPLYF.

This clone was seen a handful of times. Gene names are the mouse ones. The read ends 4 residues before the CDR3 terminus; that terminus is restored from the germline J gene. The V gene is TRBV19, the J gene TRBJ2-7, with TRBD2 matching over 8 bases. This CDR3 comprises 13 residues. The V segment lost 6 bases and the J segment 0 bases; nucleotides outside the gene matches: 2. The germline gives CDR1 FNHDT, CDR2 SITEND (reference sequence). The CDR3 spells CASNWGNSYEQYF. CDR3 DNA, as far as it was read: TGTGCCAGCAACTGGGGGAACTCCTAT.

This clone was counted a few times. Mouse gene names and germline throughout. From the germline J gene comes the end of the CDR3, since the read stops 4 residues before it. The chain is built from TRBV13-3 and TRBJ2-5, with TRBD1 matching 8 bases. This CDR3 spans 12 amino acids. Germline lookup yields CDR1 NNHDY and CDR2 SYVADS. The DNA read from the CDR3 is TGTGCCAGCCGCGGGACAGGAGAC. Translated, it gives CASRGTGD. The whole CDR3 protein is CASRGTGDTQYF.

The table lists this clone with a few counts. Gene names and germline match the mouse. The CDR3 end is not reached by the read, which stops 4 residues before it; the germline J gene fills it in. V gene TRBV14 combines with J gene TRBJ2-1; TRBD1 aligns across 9 bases. Looked up from germline, CDR1 is SGHDT and CDR2 is FRDEAV. This CDR3 contains 14 residues. The J segment lost 6 bases and the V segment lost 2 bases, leaving 3 bases of the junction unmatched. The sequenced CDR3 bases are TGTGCCAGCAGTTTAACGGACAGGGGTGCT. This codes for CASSLTDRGA. The full CDR3 protein is CASSLTDRGAEQFF.

A few counts support this clone. Gene names follow the mouse nomenclature. The read comes to an end 4 residues before the CDR3 does, leaving the germline J gene to fill in the end. V usage is TRBV19 and J usage is TRBJ1-1; D not resolved. The CDR3 covers 12 residues. Germline loops: CDR1 FNHDT, CDR2 SITEND (reference sequence). Incomplete CDR3 DNA: TGTGCCAGCAGTATAAGGTTGACA. Translated: CASSIRLT. Given in full, the CDR3 is CASSIRLTEVFF.

A note on this clone: All gene names here are mouse names. The read terminates 4 residues before the CDR3 end, so the remaining end is supplied by the germline J gene. V gene TRBV13-3 combines with J gene TRBJ2-5; D possibly corresponds to TRBD2 (5 bases). Germline CDR1 NNHDY, CDR2 SYVADS. The CDR3 runs 14 residues. The V end lost 4 bases, the J end lost 1 base, and 10 bases lay between the germline ends. CDR3 in amino acids: CASSPTTDQDTQYF. The sequenced CDR3 bases are TGTGCCAGCAGTCCTACGACTGACCAAGAC.

This clone was picked up a small number of times. Genes here carry mouse names. The read comes to an end 4 residues before the CDR3 does, leaving the germline J gene to fill in the end. V and J are TRBV19 and TRBJ2-1; D possibly corresponds to TRBD1 (6 bases). CDR3 length: 14 amino acids. Germline values: CDR1 FNHDT, CDR2 SITEND (reference sequence). CDR3 in amino acids: CASSLQGVRAEQFF. The covered CDR3 bases are TGTGCCAGCAGTCTACAGGGCGTGCGGGCT. The whole variable domain, filled in from reference TRBV19 and TRBJ2-1, reads GGIITQTPKFLIGQEGQKLTLKCQQNFNHDTMYWYRQDSGKGLRLIYYSITENDLQKGDLSEGYDASREKKSSFSLTVTSAQKNEMAVFLCASSLQGVRAEQFFGPGTRLTVL.

This clone appeared a few times. Gene names are the mouse ones. The DNA ends 4 residues before the CDR3 does, and the rest of the CDR3 is filled in from the germline J gene. The chain couples TRBV13-3 to TRBJ2-2; 8 bases match TRBD1. Germline V lookup: CDR1 NNHDY, CDR2 SYVADS. The CDR3 sequence is 13 residues long. J gave up 6 bases and V 3 bases, and 1 base lay outside the gene matches. The CDR3 loop is CASSAGGAGQLYF. The covered CDR3 bases are TGTGCCAGCAGTGCAGGGGGCGCCGGG.

This clone showed up just a few times. Mouse names are used for the genes. From the germline J gene comes the end of the CDR3, since the read stops 4 residues before it. This chain uses TRBV1 with TRBJ2-1; the D gene is possibly TRBD1 (5 bases). The germline gives CDR1 NSQYPW, CDR2 LRSPGD (reference sequence). With 0 bases removed from V and 4 bases from J, the gap between germline ends came to 10 bases. This CDR3 is 15 amino acids long. Partial CDR3 DNA: TGCACCTGCAGTGCAGAAGGCAGGGCGTATGCT. It specifies CTCSAEGRAYA. The complete CDR3 reads CTCSAEGRAYAEQFF.

This clone was counted between two and nine times. The gene symbols are mouse symbols. Sequencing ends 4 residues short of the CDR3 end; the germline J gene provides the rest. The genes are TRBV1 and TRBJ1-4, with 10 bases that match TRBD1. Germline V CDR1 and CDR2: NSQYPW, LRSPGD (reference sequence). This CDR3 has 15 residues. The ends lost 3 bases at V and 6 bases at J; junction bases unmatched: 4. The CDR3 protein is CTCSAIGTGDERLFF. The DNA read from the CDR3 is TGCACCTGCAGTGCGATAGGGACAGGGGACGAA.

Turning to this clone: Germline and genes: mouse. The CDR3 goes on 4 residues after the read ends, and that part is filled in from the germline J gene. The chain employs TRBV1 and TRBJ1-1; 9 bases are shared with TRBD1. Germline V gene sequence: CDR1 NSQYPW, CDR2 LRSPGD (reference sequence). With 0 bases clipped from V and 1 base from J, the junction kept 6 bases outside the gene matches. This CDR3 has 17 amino acids. Incomplete CDR3 DNA: TGCACCTGCAGTGCAGATCCGGGACAGGGCGGGAACACA. Translating gives CTCSADPGQGGNT. The whole CDR3 region reads CTCSADPGQGGNTEVFF.

As for this clone: Genes and germline come from the mouse. Read sequence stops 4 residues before the CDR3 end, and the germline J gene provides the missing end. V is TRBV13-2 and J is TRBJ2-5; D may be TRBD1 (6 bases). The CDR3 contains 15 residues. Germline V gives CDR1 NNHNN, CDR2 SYGAGS (reference sequence). V was trimmed by 3 bases and J by 0 bases, leaving 11 bases between them. The CDR3 sequence: CASGAGAGNQDTQYF. The covered CDR3 bases are TGTGCCAGCGGTGCAGGGGCAGGGAACCAAGAC.

This clone has a handful of counts. Gene names and germline match the mouse. The CDR3 bases that were read are TGCACCTGCAGGGGGACTGGGTCAGAC. Translation: CTCRGTGSD. The CDR3 in its entirety is CTCRGTGSDTQYF. V and J are TRBV1 and TRBJ2-5; 9 nucleotides match TRBD2. Sequencing ends 4 residues short of the CDR3 end; the germline J gene provides the rest. This CDR3 spans 13 amino acids. Per the germline V gene, CDR1 is NSQYPW and CDR2 is LRSPGD (reference sequence).

In this sample, this clone turned up a few times. Any gene name here is a mouse gene name. Read data end 4 residues before the CDR3 end; the end is taken from the germline J gene. This chain connects TRBV19 to TRBJ2-3; TRBD2 agrees at 10 bases. This CDR3 is built from 17 residues. Germline CDR1 reads FNHDT; CDR2 reads SITEND (reference sequence). J was trimmed by 0 bases and V by 2 bases; bases with no gene match: 6. Incomplete CDR3 DNA: TGTGCCAGCAGTATCGACGACTGGGGGGCTAGTGCAGAA. Its protein is CASSIDDWGASAE. From start to end, the CDR3 is CASSIDDWGASAETLYF. The entire variable domain, with the rest obtained from reference TRBV19 and TRBJ2-3, is as follows: GGIITQTPKFLIGQEGQKLTLKCQQNFNHDTMYWYRQDSGKGLRLIYYSITENDLQKGDLSEGYDASREKKSSFSLTVTSAQKNEMAVFLCASSIDDWGASAETLYFGSGTRLTVL.

This clone has a handful of counts. Mouse gene names and germline throughout. The CDR3 end lies 4 residues beyond the end of the read and is filled in from the germline J gene. The chain is built from TRBV19 and TRBJ2-1; 7 bases fit TRBD2. Germline CDR1 is FNHDT and CDR2 is SITEND (reference sequence). This CDR3 has 14 amino acids. The junction had 7 bases not matched to a gene; V was cut back by 7 bases and J by 3 bases. The CDR3 loop is CASADGTAYAEQFF. The sequenced part of the CDR3 DNA is TGTGCCAGCGCGGACGGGACTGCCTATGCT.